This T cell receptor beta chain came from a study of CXCR3-negative and CXCR3-positive naive CD8 T cells. To note about this clonotype: The antigen remains unidentified.

Triplicates of 300,000 cells were sorted from each CD8+ T cell subset. Identification of naive CD8+ T cells rested on CD45RO-CCR7+CD27+CD95- status. Study observations and caveats: High diversity, comparable across both naive subsets, contrasted with much lower diversity in memory CD8+ cells.

Libraries of TRB cDNA were made by 5' RACE and carried UMIs. Each CDR3 protein gets one entry in TCRdb, which reprocessed the 5' RACE reads and gives no DNA. The table lists around 140,000 distinct CDR3 sequences. The CDR3 covers 14 residues. Germline V gene sequence: CDR1 SGHRS, CDR2 YFSETQ. The chain combines TRBV5-1 with TRBJ2-5. Source material: naive CXCR3- CD8+ T cells from blood. Subset in this sample: CD45RO-CCR7+CD27+CD95- naive CD8+ T cells lacking CXCR3 (TNR3-). The TCR comes from a human donor in good health. Some clones in this sample may be carry-over from other donors' samples. The CDR3 loop reads CASSLEVVGETQYF.